This T cell receptor (beta chain) was retrieved from a study of blood T cell repertoires in COVID-19. Study as a whole: Specimens from acute and convalescent COVID-19 originated in the United States, Italy and Spain. From T cells, B-cell-depleted T cells, or PBMCs came the material, which was cDNA or gDNA.

Germline-derived CDR1 and CDR2 are SEHNR and FQNEAQ (reference sequence). Trimming cost V 5 bases and J 9 bases, with 23 bases left between them. The CDR3 spans 16 residues. The authors' processing: How many nucleated cells were present was estimated from reference gene primer amplification. TCRdb's copy holds only in-frame clones and misses some; the assay was immunoSEQ multiplex PCR. The DNA gave D and trimming, while V, J and clone size come from that table. The table includes about 120,000 clones, about 79% detected once. Sequences were obtained from peripheral blood. The TCR comes from a woman of 80 years or more with acute or convalescent COVID-19. V usage is TRBV7-9 and J usage is TRBJ2-1; possibly TRBD2 for D (6 bases). CDR3 sequence reads: CASSPRGGAALSEQFF. The CDR3 bases are TGTGCCAGCAGCCCGCGGGGCGGAGCGGCCCTCTCTGAGCAGTTCTTC.